This T cell receptor beta chain appears in the sequencing data of a study of T-cell reconstitution after alpha-beta-depleted transplantation in children. This clonotype was seen a few times. The germline V gene has CDR1 LGHNA and CDR2 YSLEER. The CDR3 covers 13 residues. Trimming took off 0 bases at V and 8 bases at J, with 8 bases between the two ends. Preparation of the TCRbeta library involved a method that used unique molecular identifiers. TCRdb passed the PCR reads through MiXCR, listing each CDR3 protein once. This sample yields around 400,000 distinct CDR3 sequences, of which about a fifth are seen a single time; 3.5% to 4% belongs to the top ten.

The gene calls are TRBV4-3 and TRBJ2-1; perhaps TRBD2 as D (5 bases). This TCR derives from a human donor who donated a stem cell graft to a child with acute myeloid leukemia. Sequenced here: PBMCs from the stem cell graft donor, sampled from the stem cell graft. CDR3 region: CASSQDSGYEQFF. The CDR3 bases are TGCGCCAGCAGCCAAGATTCGGGGTATGAGCAGTTCTTC.